These T cell receptor beta chains were read from a single sample in a study of cytomegalovirus exposure and HLA in healthy donors. Assay: immunoSEQ multiplex PCR; the TCRdb copy retains only in-frame clones and omits some. The table counts some 130,000 clones; around 1.5% lies in the top ten. Sequenced material: PBMCs. The receptors come from a middle-aged woman in good health and CMV-seronegative. Both conserved end residues are part of each CDR3. The order of the fields is J gene, V gene, CDR3 length, CDR3 protein.

j_gene: TRBJ1-2
v_gene: TRBV9
len: 15
CDR3aa: CASSVEQGAPFGYTF

j_gene: TRBJ1-1
v_gene: TRBV18
len: 15
CDR3aa: CASSSSRDRNTEAFF

j_gene: TRBJ2-6
v_gene: TRBV28
len: 15
CDR3aa: CASSPAGSGANVLTF

j_gene: TRBJ1-6
v_gene: TRBV11-1
len: 14
CDR3aa: CASSVGGYNSPLHF

j_gene: TRBJ2-7
v_gene: TRBV28
len: 14
CDR3aa: CASRLWAGVLEQYF

j_gene: TRBJ2-2
v_gene: TRBV28
len: 15
CDR3aa: CASSWAGAGTGELFF

j_gene: TRBJ2-4
v_gene: TRBV28
len: 14
CDR3aa: CASSFQGAKNIQYF

j_gene: TRBJ1-5
v_gene: TRBV7-9
len: 14
CDR3aa: CASSPRDSNQPQHF

j_gene: TRBJ2-7
v_gene: TRBV27
len: 13
CDR3aa: CASSNFPPYEQYF

j_gene: TRBJ2-1
v_gene: TRBV27
len: 16
CDR3aa: CASSLSGEGPGNEQFF

j_gene: TRBJ2-5
v_gene: TRBV7-9
len: 12
CDR3aa: CASSLAQETQYF

j_gene: TRBJ1-1
v_gene: TRBV7-3
len: 15
CDR3aa: CASSGTGDRYTEAFF

j_gene: TRBJ1-1
v_gene: TRBV23-1
len: 15
CDR3aa: CASSHTRQRNTEAFF

j_gene: TRBJ2-3
v_gene: TRBV6-5
len: 14
CDR3aa: CASKRQTSTDTQYF

j_gene: TRBJ1-1
v_gene: TRBV18
len: 13
CDR3aa: CASSPLRDTEAFF

j_gene: TRBJ1-1
v_gene: TRBV7-9
len: 14
CDR3aa: CASSSPARGPEAFF

j_gene: TRBJ1-4
v_gene: TRBV5-4
len: 14
CDR3aa: CASSLGGRNEKLFF

j_gene: TRBJ1-1
v_gene: TRBV15
len: 16
CDR3aa: CATSRDPTGKNTEAFF

j_gene: TRBJ1-3
v_gene: TRBV7-2
len: 16
CDR3aa: CASSFTGPFSGNTIYF

j_gene: TRBJ2-5
v_gene: TRBV28
len: 16
CDR3aa: CASSSRRRDLKETQYF

j_gene: TRBJ1-2
v_gene: TRBV4-3
len: 13
CDR3aa: CASSQSRNYGYTF

j_gene: TRBJ2-7
v_gene: TRBV19
len: 14
CDR3aa: CASSFGRTGNEQYF

j_gene: TRBJ1-3
v_gene: TRBV9
len: 17
CDR3aa: CASSGTGTGTSGNTIYF

j_gene: TRBJ2-2
v_gene: TRBV5-4
len: 16
CDR3aa: CASSHNPGANTGELFF

j_gene: TRBJ1-2
v_gene: TRBV7-6
len: 13
CDR3aa: CASSRTGDGGYTF

j_gene: TRBJ2-3
v_gene: TRBV28
len: 15
CDR3aa: CASSSAGGYTDTQYF

j_gene: TRBJ1-2
v_gene: TRBV18
len: 13
CDR3aa: CASSPTGGDGYTF

j_gene: TRBJ2-7
v_gene: TRBV18
len: 15
CDR3aa: CASSPLGQFKYEQYF

j_gene: TRBJ2-3
v_gene: TRBV4-2
len: 16
CDR3aa: CASSQGPQGSTDTQYF

j_gene: TRBJ2-5
v_gene: TRBV5-1
len: 18
CDR3aa: CASSLIQGGSGGRETQYF

j_gene: TRBJ2-7
v_gene: TRBV9
len: 14
CDR3aa: CASSLGEWWYEQYF

j_gene: TRBJ2-7
v_gene: TRBV28
len: 15
CDR3aa: CASSLTPGGQDEQYF

j_gene: NA
v_gene: TRBV5-4
len: 16
CDR3aa: CASSLKATDQPYEQYF

j_gene: TRBJ2-1
v_gene: TRBV7-6
len: 17
CDR3aa: CASSLLQAGGPHNEQFF

j_gene: TRBJ1-4
v_gene: TRBV5-5
len: 14
CDR3aa: CASSLGQPNEKLFF

j_gene: TRBJ2-3
v_gene: TRBV11-3
len: 15
CDR3aa: CASSLGGGAVDTQYF

j_gene: TRBJ1-3
v_gene: TRBV29-1
len: 15
CDR3aa: CSVELGLSSGNTIYF

j_gene: TRBJ1-4
v_gene: TRBV7-6
len: 15
CDR3aa: CASSPGGYANEKLFF

j_gene: TRBJ2-3
v_gene: TRBV7-2
len: 16
CDR3aa: CASSFLASRGQDTQYF

j_gene: TRBJ2-7
v_gene: TRBV9
len: 16
CDR3aa: CASSVAGTGRAYEQYF

j_gene: TRBJ2-7
v_gene: TRBV2
len: 15
CDR3aa: CASTPTSGTSYEQYF

j_gene: TRBJ1-3
v_gene: TRBV19
len: 17
CDR3aa: CASSVDGVLLSGNTIYF

j_gene: TRBJ1-1
v_gene: TRBV5-1
len: 16
CDR3aa: CASSLPGPIEGTEAFF

j_gene: TRBJ1-3
v_gene: TRBV7-2
len: 16
CDR3aa: CASSLVGQGSGNTIYF

j_gene: TRBJ1-1
v_gene: TRBV13
len: 12
CDR3aa: CASSLDRVGAFF

j_gene: TRBJ1-3
v_gene: TRBV6-1
len: 14
CDR3aa: CASTHGASGNTIYF

j_gene: TRBJ2-1
v_gene: TRBV5-8
len: 15
CDR3aa: CANQRDGQSYNEQFF

j_gene: TRBJ2-7
v_gene: TRBV6-1
len: 14
CDR3aa: CASSVPTGAYEQYF